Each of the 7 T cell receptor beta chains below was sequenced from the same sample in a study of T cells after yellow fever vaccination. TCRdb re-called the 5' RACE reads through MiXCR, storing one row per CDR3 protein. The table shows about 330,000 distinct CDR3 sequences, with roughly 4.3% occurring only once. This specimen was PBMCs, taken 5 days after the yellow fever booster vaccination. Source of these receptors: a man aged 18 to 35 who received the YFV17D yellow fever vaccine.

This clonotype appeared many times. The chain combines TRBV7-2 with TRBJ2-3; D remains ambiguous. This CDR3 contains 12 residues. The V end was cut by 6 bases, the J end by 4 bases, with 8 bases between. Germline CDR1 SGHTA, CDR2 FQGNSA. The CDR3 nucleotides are TGTGCCAGCAGGGCGCAATCAGATACGCAGTATTTT. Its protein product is CASRAQSDTQYF.

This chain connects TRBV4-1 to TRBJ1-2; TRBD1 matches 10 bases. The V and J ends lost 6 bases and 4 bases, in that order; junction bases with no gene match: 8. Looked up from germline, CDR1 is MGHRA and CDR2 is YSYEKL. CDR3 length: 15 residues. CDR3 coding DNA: TGCGCCAGCAGGAACGGACAGGGGGTGGGCTATGGCTACACCTTC. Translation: CASRNGQGVGYGYTF.

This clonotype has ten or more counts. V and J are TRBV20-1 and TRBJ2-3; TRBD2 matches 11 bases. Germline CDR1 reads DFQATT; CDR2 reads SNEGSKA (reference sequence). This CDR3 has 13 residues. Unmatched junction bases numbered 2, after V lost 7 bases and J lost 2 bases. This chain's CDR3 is CSVSGGATDTQYF. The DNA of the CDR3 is TGCAGTGTTAGCGGGGGGGCCACAGATACGCAGTATTTT.

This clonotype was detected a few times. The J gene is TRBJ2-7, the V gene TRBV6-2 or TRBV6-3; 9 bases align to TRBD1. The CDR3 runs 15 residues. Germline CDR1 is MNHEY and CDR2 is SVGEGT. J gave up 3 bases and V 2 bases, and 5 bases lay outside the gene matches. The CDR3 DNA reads TGTGCCAGCAGTTACGGCGGGACAGGGTTCTACGAGCAGTACGTC. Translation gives CASSYGGTGFYEQYV.

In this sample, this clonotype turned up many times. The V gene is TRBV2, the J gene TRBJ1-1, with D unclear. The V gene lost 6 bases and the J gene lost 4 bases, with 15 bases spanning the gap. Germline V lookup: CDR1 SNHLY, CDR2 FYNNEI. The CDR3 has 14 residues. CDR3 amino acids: CASRGNAGSTEAFF. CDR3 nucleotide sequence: TGTGCCAGCAGGGGGAACGCGGGGAGCACTGAAGCTTTCTTT.

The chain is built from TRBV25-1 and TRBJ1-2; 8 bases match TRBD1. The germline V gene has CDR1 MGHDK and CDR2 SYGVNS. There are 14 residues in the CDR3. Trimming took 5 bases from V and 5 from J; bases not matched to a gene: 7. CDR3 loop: CASSFTGGGYGYTF. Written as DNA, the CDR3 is TGTGCCAGCAGTTTCACAGGGGGAGGGTATGGCTACACCTTC.

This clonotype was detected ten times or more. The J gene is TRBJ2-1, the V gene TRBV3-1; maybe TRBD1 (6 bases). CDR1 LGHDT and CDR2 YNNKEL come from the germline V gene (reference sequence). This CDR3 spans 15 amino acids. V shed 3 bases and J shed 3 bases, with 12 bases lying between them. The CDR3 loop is CASSHTGIGYNEQFF. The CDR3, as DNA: TGTGCCAGCAGCCACACAGGGATAGGCTACAATGAGCAGTTCTTC.